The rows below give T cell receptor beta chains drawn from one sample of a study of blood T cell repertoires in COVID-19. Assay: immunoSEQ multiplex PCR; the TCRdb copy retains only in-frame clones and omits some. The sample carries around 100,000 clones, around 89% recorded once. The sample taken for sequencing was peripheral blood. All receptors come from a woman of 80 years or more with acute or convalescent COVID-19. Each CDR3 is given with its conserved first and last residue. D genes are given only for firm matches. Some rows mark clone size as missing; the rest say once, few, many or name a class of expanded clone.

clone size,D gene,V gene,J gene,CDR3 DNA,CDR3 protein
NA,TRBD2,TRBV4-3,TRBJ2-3,TGCGCCAGCAGCCAATACCCGGGACTAGCGTCCGCTAGCACAGATACGCAGTATTTT,CASSQYPGLASASTDTQYF
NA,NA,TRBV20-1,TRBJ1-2,TGCAGTGCCCAGGGTTTCTATGGCTACACCTTC,CSAQGFYGYTF
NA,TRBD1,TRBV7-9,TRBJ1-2,TGTGCCAGCAGCCTGACAGGGGACGGCTACACCTTC,CASSLTGDGYTF
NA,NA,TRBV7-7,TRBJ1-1,TGTGCCAGCAGCTTATGGGAGGGTAAGGACACTGAAGCTTTCTTT,CASSLWEGKDTEAFF
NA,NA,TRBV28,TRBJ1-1,TGTGCCAGCAGTTTACTCGGGGGTGTCGGCACTGAAGCTTTCTTT,CASSLLGGVGTEAFF
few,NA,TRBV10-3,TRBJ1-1,TGTGCCATCAGCTCCGGACAGATGAACACTGAAGCTTTCTTT,CAISSGQMNTEAFF
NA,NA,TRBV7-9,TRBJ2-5,TGTGCCAGCAGCTTACGGTCGGAGACCCAGTACTTC,CASSLRSETQYF
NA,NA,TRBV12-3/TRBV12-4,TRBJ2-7,TGTGCCAGCAGTTTTAGGAGCAACTACGAGCAGTACTTC,CASSFRSNYEQYF
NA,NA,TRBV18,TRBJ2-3,TGTGCCAGCTCACCTAAGGGGTTCGCAGATACGCAGTATTTT,CASSPKGFADTQYF
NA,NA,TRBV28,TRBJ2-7,TGTGCCAGCAGTTTAACAGGGTCCTACGAGCAGTACTTC,CASSLTGSYEQYF
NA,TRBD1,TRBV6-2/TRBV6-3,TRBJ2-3,TGTGCCAGCAGTTACGAAACAGGGGATTTCACAGATACGCAGTATTTT,CASSYETGDFTDTQYF
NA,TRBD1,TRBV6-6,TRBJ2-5,TGTGCCAGCAGTTATCCGGGACAGGGGATAGAGACCCAGTACTTC,CASSYPGQGIETQYF
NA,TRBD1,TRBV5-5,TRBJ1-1,TGTGCCAGCAGGCCTGGACAGGGGCAAAAAGCTTTCTTT,CASRPGQGQKAFF
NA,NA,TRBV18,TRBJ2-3,TGTGCCAGCTCACTCTCGGGGGATACGCAGTATTTT,CASSLSGDTQYF
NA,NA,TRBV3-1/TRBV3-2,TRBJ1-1,TGTGCCAGCAGCCGACCCTTGGGGGGGACTGAAGCTTTCTTT,CASSRPLGGTEAFF
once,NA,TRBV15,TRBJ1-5,TGTGCCACCAGCAGAGATCTCCCTTCGACAGTAACTGCAGGGCCCCAGCATTTT,CATSRDLPSTVTAGPQHF
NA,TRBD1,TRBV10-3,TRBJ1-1,TGTGCCATCAGTGATCCCAGGGGGCACACTGAAGCTTTCTTT,CAISDPRGHTEAFF
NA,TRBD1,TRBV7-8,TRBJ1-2,TGTGCCAGCAGCAACACAGGGGGCTATGGCTACACCTTC,CASSNTGGYGYTF
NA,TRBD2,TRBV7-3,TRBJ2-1,TGTGCCAGCAGCTCGGGACTAGCGGGCGATGAGCAGTTCTTC,CASSSGLAGDEQFF
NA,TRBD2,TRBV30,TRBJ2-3,TGTGCCTGGAGTACGGTAGCGGGGGGCACAGATACGCAGTATTTT,CAWSTVAGGTDTQYF
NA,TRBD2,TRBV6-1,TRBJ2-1,TGTGCCAGCAGTGAACATCTAGCGGGGTACAATGAGCAGTTCTTC,CASSEHLAGYNEQFF
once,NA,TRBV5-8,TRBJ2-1,TGTGCCAGCAGCTTGATCCCAGGCACCTACAATGAGCAGTTCTTC,CASSLIPGTYNEQFF
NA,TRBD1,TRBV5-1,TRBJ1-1,TGCGCCAGCAGCTTGGTCCGGGACAGGGGGCCCCGGATGAACACTGAAGCTTTCTTT,CASSLVRDRGPRMNTEAFF
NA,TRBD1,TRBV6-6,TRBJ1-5,TGTGCCAGCAGTCCAGGGGGTTTTAGCAATCAGCCCCAGCATTTT,CASSPGGFSNQPQHF
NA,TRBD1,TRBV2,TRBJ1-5,TGTGCCAGCAGTGCCGGGGACAGCCTACATCAGCCCCAGCATTTT,CASSAGDSLHQPQHF
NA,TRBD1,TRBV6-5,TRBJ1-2,TGTGCCAGCAGTGACTCAGGGGGCCATGGCTACACCTTC,CASSDSGGHGYTF
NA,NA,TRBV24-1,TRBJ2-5,TGTGCCACCAGTGATTTGGAGGGATTCAATCAAGAGACCCAGTACTTC,CATSDLEGFNQETQYF
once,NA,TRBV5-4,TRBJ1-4,TGTGCCAGCAGCTTTACAGGGAGTAATGAAAAACTGTTTTTT,CASSFTGSNEKLFF
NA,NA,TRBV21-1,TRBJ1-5,TGTGCCAGCAGCCGCGAAGGGGGCAGGGATAGCAATCAGCCCCAGCATTTT,CASSREGGRDSNQPQHF
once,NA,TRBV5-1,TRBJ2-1,TGCGCCAGCAGCTTGGGGGCAGCCTACAATGAGCAGTTCTTC,CASSLGAAYNEQFF
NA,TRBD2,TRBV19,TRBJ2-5,TGTGCCAGTAGTTTAACGACTAGCTATGCGGAGACCCAGTACTTC,CASSLTTSYAETQYF
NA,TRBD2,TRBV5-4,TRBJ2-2,TGTGCCAGCAGCTCGGTAGCGGGGGGGCTGGACGGGGAGCTGTTTTTT,CASSSVAGGLDGELFF
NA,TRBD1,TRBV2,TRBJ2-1,TGTGCCAGCAGTGAAGGGGGACAGCTTATGAATGAGCAGTTCTTC,CASSEGGQLMNEQFF
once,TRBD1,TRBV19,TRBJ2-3,TGTGCCAGTAGTATGGGGACAGGGGGCTGGGATACGCAGTATTTT,CASSMGTGGWDTQYF
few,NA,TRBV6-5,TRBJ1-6,TGTGCCAGCAGCCGACAGTCTATCTATAATTCACCCCTCCACTTT,CASSRQSIYNSPLHF
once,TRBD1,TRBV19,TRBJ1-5,TGTGCCAGTAGTACCCGGGACAGGGTGATTAGCAATCAGCCCCAGCATTTT,CASSTRDRVISNQPQHF
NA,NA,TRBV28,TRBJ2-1,TGTGCCAGCAGTTTACCGGGACAAGCCCTCAATGAGCAGTTCTTC,CASSLPGQALNEQFF
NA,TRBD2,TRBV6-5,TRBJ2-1,TGTGCCAGCAGCCAAGCGGGGGAGGCTGGCGATGAGCAGTTCTTC,CASSQAGEAGDEQFF
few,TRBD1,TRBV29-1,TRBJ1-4,TGCAGCGCCCGGGGGACAGGGTCTGAAAAACTGTTTTTT,CSARGTGSEKLFF
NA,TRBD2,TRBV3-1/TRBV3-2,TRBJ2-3,TGTGCCAGCAGCCAAAATGGACTAGCGCTCACAGATACGCAGTATTTT,CASSQNGLALTDTQYF
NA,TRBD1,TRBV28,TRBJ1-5,TGTGCCAGCAGCGGAGTGGGGACAGGGAACCAGCCCCAGCATTTT,CASSGVGTGNQPQHF
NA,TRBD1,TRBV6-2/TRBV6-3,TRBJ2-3,TGTGCCAGCAGCCCCGGGGACAGTGCAGATACGCAGTATTTT,CASSPGDSADTQYF
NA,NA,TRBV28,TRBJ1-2,TGTGCCAGCGGGGCCCCCCGTAGCTACACCTTC,CASGAPRSYTF
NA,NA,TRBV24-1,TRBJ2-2,TGTGCCACCAGTGATCAGGGGTTCACCGGGGAGCTGTTTTTT,CATSDQGFTGELFF
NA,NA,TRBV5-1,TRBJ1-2,TGCGCCAGCAGCTTGACAGAGAGCTATGGCTACACCTTC,CASSLTESYGYTF
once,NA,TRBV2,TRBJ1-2,TGTGCCAGCCACAGGCTCGATGGCTACACCTTC,CASHRLDGYTF
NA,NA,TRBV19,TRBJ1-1,TGTGCCAGTAGTATCAACGAAGCAGGCGACACTGAAGCTTTCTTT,CASSINEAGDTEAFF
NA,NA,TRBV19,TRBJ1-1,TGTGCCAGTAGCCCAAGGGGTGTGAGCACTGAAGCTTTCTTT,CASSPRGVSTEAFF
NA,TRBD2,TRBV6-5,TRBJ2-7,TGTGCCAGCAGTTACACCCGGACTAGCGGGGCCTACGAGCAGTACTTC,CASSYTRTSGAYEQYF
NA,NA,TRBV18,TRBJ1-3,TGTGCCAGCTCACCACCGGCAGTCTCTGGAAACACCATATATTTT,CASSPPAVSGNTIYF
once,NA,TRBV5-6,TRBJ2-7,TGTGCCAGCAGCTTAGAGGGCGGACCCTACGAGCAGTACTTC,CASSLEGGPYEQYF
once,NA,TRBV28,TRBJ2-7,TGTGCCAGCAGTTTCCAGGGGCAACCAGACTACTTC,CASSFQGQPDYF